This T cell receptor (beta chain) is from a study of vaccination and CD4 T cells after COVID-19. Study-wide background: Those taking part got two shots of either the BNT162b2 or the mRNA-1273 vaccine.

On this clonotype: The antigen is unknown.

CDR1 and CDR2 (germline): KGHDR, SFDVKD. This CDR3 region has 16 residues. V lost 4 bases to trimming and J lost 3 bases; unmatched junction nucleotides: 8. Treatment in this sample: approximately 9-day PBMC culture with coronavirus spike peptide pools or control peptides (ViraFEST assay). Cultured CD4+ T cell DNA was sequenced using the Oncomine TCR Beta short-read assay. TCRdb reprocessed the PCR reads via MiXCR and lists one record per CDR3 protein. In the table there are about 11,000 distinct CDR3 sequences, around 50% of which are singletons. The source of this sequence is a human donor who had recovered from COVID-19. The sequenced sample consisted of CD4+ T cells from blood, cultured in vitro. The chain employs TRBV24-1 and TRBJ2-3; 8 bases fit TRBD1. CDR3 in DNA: TGTGCCACCAGTGACCCTGGACAGGGACGGACAGATACGCAGTATTTT. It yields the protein CATSDPGQGRTDTQYF.